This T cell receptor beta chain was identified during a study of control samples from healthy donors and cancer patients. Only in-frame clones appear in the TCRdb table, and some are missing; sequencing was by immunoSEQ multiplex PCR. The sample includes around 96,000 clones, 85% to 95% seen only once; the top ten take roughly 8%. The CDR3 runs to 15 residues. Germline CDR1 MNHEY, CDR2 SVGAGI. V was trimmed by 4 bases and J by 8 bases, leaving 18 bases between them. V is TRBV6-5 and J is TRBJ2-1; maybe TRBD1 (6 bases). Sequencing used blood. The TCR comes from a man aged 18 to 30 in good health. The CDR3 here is CASSWGPTGNYEQFF. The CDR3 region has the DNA TGTGCCAGCAGTTGGGGCCCAACAGGGAACTATGAGCAGTTCTTC.